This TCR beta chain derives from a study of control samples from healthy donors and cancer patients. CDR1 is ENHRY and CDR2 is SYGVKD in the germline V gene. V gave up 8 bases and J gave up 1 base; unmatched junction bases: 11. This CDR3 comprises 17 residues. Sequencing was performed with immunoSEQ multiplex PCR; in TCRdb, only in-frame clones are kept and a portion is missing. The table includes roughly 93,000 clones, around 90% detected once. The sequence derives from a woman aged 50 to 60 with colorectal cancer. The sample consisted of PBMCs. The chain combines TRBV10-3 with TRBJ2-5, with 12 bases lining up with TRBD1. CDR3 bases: TGTGCCATCGGTGGGACAGGGGGCGCGTCCCTCCAAGAGACCCAGTACTTC. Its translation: CAIGGTGGASLQETQYF.